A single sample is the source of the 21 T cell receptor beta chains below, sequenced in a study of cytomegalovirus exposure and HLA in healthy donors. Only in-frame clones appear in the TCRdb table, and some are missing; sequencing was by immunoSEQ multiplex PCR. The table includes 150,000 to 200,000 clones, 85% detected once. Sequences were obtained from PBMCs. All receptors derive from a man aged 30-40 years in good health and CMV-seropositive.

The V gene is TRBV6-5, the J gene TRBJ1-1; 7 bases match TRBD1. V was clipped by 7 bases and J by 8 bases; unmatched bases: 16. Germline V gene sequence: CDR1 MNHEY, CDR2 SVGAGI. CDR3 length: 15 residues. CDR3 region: CASTPLLTGRVEAFF. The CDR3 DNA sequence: TGTGCCAGCACCCCCCTACTGACAGGGCGGGTAGAAGCTTTCTTT.

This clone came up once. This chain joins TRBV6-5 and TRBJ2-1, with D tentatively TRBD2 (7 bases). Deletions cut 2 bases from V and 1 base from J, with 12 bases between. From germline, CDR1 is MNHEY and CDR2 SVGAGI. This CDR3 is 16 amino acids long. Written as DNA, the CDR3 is TGTGCCAGCAGTTACCCTGAGGGGGGGTCCTACAATGAGCAGTTCTTC. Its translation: CASSYPEGGSYNEQFF.

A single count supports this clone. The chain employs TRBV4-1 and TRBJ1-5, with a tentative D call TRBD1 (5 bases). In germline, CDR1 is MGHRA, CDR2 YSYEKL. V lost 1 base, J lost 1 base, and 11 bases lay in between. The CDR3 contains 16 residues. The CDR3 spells CASSQGRGTSNQPQHF. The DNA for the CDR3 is TGCGCCAGCAGCCAAGGGAGGGGTACGAGCAATCAGCCCCAGCATTTT.

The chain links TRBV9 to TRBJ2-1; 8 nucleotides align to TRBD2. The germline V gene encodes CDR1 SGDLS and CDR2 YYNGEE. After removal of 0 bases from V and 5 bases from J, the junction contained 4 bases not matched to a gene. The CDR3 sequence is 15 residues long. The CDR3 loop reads CASSVGRGGHNEQFF. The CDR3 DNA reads TGTGCCAGCAGCGTAGGCCGGGGGGGCCACAATGAGCAGTTCTTC.

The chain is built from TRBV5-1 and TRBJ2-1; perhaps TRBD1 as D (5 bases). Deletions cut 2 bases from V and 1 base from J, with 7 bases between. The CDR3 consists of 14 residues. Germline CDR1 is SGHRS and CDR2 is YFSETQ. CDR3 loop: CASSFPGSYNEQFF. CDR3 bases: TGCGCCAGCAGCTTCCCAGGGTCCTACAATGAGCAGTTCTTC.

CDR3 residues: CASSYRGGDSPLHF. The DNA for the CDR3 is TGTGCCAGCAGTTACAGGGGAGGAGATTCACCCCTCCACTTT. This rearrangement joins TRBV2 to TRBJ1-6, with TRBD1 matching 7 bases. Germline V lookup: CDR1 SNHLY, CDR2 FYNNEI. The CDR3 has 14 amino acids. After removal of 5 bases from V and 8 bases from J, the junction contained 6 bases not matched to a gene.

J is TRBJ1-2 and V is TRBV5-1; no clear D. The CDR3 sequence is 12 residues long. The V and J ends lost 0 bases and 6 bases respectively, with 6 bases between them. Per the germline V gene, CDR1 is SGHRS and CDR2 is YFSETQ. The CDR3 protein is CASSLGGNGYTF. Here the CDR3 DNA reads TGCGCCAGCAGCTTGGGCGGAAATGGCTACACCTTC.

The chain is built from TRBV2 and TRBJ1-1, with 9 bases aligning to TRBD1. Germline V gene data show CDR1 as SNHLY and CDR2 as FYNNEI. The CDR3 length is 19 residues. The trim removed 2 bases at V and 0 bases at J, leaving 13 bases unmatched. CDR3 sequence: CASSESDWTGESMNTEAFF. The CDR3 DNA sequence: TGTGCCAGCAGTGAATCAGACTGGACAGGGGAATCGATGAACACTGAAGCTTTCTTT.

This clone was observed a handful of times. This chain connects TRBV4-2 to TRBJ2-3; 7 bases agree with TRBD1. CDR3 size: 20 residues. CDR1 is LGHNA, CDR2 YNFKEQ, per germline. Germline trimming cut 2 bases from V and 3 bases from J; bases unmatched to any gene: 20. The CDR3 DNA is TGTGCCAGCAGCCAAAGGGGGCGGCTAGCCTACGGGGATGGGACAGATACGCAGTATTTT. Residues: CASSQRGRLAYGDGTDTQYF.

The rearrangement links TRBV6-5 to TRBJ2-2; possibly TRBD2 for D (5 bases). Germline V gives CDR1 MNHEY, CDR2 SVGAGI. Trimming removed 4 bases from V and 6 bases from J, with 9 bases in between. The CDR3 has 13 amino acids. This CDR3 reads CASSSTRSGELFF. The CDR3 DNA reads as TGTGCCAGCAGTTCAACTAGGTCCGGGGAGCTGTTTTTT.

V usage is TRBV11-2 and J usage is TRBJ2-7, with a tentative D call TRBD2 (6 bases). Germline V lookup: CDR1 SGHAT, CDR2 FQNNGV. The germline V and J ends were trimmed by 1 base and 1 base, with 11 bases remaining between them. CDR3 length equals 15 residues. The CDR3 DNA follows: TGTGCCAGCAGCTTAGGTTTAGCGGATTCCTACGAGCAGTACTTC. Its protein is CASSLGLADSYEQYF.

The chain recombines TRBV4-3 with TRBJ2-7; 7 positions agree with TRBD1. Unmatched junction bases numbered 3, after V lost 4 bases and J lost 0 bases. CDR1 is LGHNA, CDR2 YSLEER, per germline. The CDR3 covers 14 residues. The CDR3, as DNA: TGCGCCAGCAGCCCCGGACAGGCCTCCTACGAGCAGTACTTC. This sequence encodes CASSPGQASYEQYF.

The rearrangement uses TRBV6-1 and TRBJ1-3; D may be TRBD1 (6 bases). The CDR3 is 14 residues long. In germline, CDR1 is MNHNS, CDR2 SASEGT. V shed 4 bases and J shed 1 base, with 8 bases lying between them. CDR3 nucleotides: TGTGCCAGCAGTGCGGACAGATCTGGAAACACCATATATTTT. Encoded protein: CASSADRSGNTIYF.

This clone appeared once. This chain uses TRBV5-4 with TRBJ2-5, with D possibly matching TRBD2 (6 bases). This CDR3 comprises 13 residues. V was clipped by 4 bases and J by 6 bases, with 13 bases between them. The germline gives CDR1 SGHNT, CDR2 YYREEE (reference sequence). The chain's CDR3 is CASSPTSIQTQYF. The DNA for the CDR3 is TGTGCCAGCAGCCCGACTAGTATCCAGACCCAGTACTTC. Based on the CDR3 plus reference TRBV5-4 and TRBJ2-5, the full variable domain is ETGVTQSPTHLIKTRGQQVTLRCSSQSGHNTVSWYQQALGQGPQFIFQYYREEENGRGNFPPRFSGLQFPNYSSELNVNALELDDSALYLCASSPTSIQTQYFGPGTRLLVL.

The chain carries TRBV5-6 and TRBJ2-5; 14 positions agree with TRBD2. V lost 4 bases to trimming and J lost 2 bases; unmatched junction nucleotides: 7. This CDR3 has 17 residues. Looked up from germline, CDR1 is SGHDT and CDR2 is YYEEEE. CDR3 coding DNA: TGTGCCAGCAGCCCCGGGACTAGCGGGGGACTTCAAGAGACCCAGTACTTC. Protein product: CASSPGTSGGLQETQYF.

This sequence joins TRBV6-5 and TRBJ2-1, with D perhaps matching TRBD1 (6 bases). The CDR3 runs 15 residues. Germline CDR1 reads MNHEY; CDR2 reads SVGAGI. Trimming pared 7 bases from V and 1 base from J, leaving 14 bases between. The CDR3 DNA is TGTGCCAGCAATCCATCAGGGGTATCCTACAATGAGCAGTTCTTC. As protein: CASNPSGVSYNEQFF.

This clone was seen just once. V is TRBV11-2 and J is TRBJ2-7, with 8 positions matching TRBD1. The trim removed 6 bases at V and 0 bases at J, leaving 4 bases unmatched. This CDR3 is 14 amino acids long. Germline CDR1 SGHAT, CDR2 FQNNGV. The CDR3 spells CASRFTGGSYEQYF. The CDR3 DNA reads TGTGCCAGCAGGTTCACAGGGGGCTCCTACGAGCAGTACTTC.

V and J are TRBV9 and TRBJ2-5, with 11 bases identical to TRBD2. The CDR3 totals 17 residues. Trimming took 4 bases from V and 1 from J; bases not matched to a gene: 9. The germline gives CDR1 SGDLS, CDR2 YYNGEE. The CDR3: CASSRGGSGGAQETQYF. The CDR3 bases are TGTGCCAGCAGCCGAGGAGGTAGCGGGGGGGCCCAAGAGACCCAGTACTTC.

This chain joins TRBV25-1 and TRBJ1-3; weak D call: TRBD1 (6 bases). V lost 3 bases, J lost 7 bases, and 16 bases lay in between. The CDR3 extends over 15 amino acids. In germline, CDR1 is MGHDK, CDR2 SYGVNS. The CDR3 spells CASSDPGQSTNTIYF. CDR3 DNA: TGTGCCAGCAGTGATCCGGGACAAAGTACGAACACCATATATTTT.

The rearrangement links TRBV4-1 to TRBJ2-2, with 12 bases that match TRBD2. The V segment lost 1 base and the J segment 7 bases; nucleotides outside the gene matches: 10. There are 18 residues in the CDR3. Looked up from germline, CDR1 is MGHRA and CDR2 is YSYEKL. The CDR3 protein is CASSQGDGLAGGIGELFF. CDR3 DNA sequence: TGCGCCAGCAGCCAAGGTGACGGGCTAGCGGGGGGGATCGGGGAGCTGTTTTTT.

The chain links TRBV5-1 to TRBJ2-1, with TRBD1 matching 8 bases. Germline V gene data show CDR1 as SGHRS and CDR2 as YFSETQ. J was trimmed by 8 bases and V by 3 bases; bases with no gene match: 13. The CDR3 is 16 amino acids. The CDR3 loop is CASSSQGTGGKDEQFF. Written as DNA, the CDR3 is TGCGCCAGCAGCTCCCAGGGCACAGGGGGAAAGGATGAGCAGTTCTTC.